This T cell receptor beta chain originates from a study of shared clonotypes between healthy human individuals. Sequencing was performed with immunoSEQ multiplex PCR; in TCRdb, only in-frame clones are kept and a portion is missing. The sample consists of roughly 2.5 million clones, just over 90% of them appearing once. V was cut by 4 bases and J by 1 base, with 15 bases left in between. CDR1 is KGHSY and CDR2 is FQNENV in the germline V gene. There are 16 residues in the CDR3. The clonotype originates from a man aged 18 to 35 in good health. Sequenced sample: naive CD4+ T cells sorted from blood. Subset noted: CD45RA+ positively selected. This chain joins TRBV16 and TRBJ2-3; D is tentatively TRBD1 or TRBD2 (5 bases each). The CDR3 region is CASSPLSGGRTDTQYF. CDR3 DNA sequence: TGTGCCAGCAGCCCGCTAAGTGGGGGACGCACAGATACGCAGTATTTT.